The 29 T cell receptor beta chains given below trace back to one sample, sequenced in a study of blood T cell repertoires in COVID-19. Some clones are missing from TCRdb's copy, which holds only in-frame ones; the method was immunoSEQ multiplex PCR. The sample has some 150,000 clones, more than 75% seen once; the top ten hold around 1.3%. The sample was PBMCs or T cells enriched from blood (not recorded which). These receptors were taken from a human donor with acute COVID-19. The donor label of this sample is uncertain.

V is TRBV28 and J is TRBJ1-1, with TRBD1 matching 8 bases. Looked up from germline, CDR1 is MDHEN and CDR2 is SYDVKM. The CDR3 has 17 amino acids. V lost 4 bases to trimming and J lost 0 bases; unmatched junction nucleotides: 10. The CDR3 sequence is CASSYSTGVILNTEAFF. CDR3 sequence (DNA): TGTGCCAGCAGTTATTCGACAGGGGTCATCCTGAACACTGAAGCTTTCTTT.

The chain recombines TRBV5-4 with TRBJ1-4; D is perhaps TRBD1 (5 bases). The V end lost 1 base, the J end lost 0 bases, and 13 bases lay between the germline ends. Looked up from germline, CDR1 is SGHNT and CDR2 is YYREEE (reference sequence). The CDR3 totals 17 residues. The CDR3 DNA reads TGTGCCAGCAGCTTGATAGGGGCGGTTGCAACTAATGAAAAACTGTTTTTT. Translated: CASSLIGAVATNEKLFF. Full variable domain (outside the CDR3, taken from reference TRBV5-4 and TRBJ1-4): ETGVTQSPTHLIKTRGQQVTLRCSSQSGHNTVSWYQQALGQGPQFIFQYYREEENGRGNFPPRFSGLQFPNYSSELNVNALELDDSALYLCASSLIGAVATNEKLFFGSGTQLSVL.

The gene calls are TRBV28 and TRBJ2-7; D is perhaps TRBD1 (5 bases). The CDR3 is made up of 13 amino acids. The germline V gene has CDR1 MDHEN and CDR2 SYDVKM. The germline V and J ends were trimmed by 1 base and 6 bases, with 10 bases remaining between them. CDR3 sequence: CASSLFQGTEQYF. CDR3 coding DNA: TGTGCCAGCAGTTTATTCCAGGGCACCGAGCAGTACTTC.

The genes are TRBV18 and TRBJ2-3, with 11 positions matching TRBD2. V lost 3 bases and J lost 2; bases outside the gene matches: 4. Germline V lookup: CDR1 KGHSH, CDR2 LQKENI. The CDR3 totals 16 residues. CDR3 loop: CASSPPGLADTDTQYF. CDR3 in DNA: TGTGCCAGCTCACCGCCGGGACTAGCGGACACAGATACGCAGTATTTT.

This clone occurred a few times. The chain carries TRBV10-2 and TRBJ2-7, with 12 nucleotides matching TRBD2. The CDR3 covers 17 residues. Germline-derived CDR1 and CDR2 are WSHSY and SAAADI. The V segment lost 0 bases and the J segment 4 bases; nucleotides outside the gene matches: 7. The CDR3 is CASSESPRLAGEYEQYF. For the CDR3, the DNA is TGCGCCAGCAGTGAGTCCCCAAGACTAGCGGGGGAGTACGAGCAGTACTTC.

V and J are TRBV21-1 and TRBJ1-5; the listed D gene, TRBD1, was not tested against the DNA. TRBV21-1 is assigned pseudogene status. The CDR3 consists of 14 residues. The CDR3 DNA reads TGTGCCAGCAGAAAGGACAGTAGCAATCAGCCCCAGCATTTT. Amino acids: CASRKDSSNQPQHF.

This rearrangement joins TRBV2 to TRBJ2-1; 9 nucleotides match TRBD2. Germline CDR1 SNHLY, CDR2 FYNNEI. Losses at the gene ends were 5 bases for V and 5 bases for J; bases not matched to a gene: 7. There are 15 residues in the CDR3. The CDR3 protein is CASSSRGGPHNEQFF. The CDR3 nucleotides read TGTGCCAGCAGTTCGCGGGGGGGCCCCCACAATGAGCAGTTCTTC. The variable domain in full, with the rest retrieved from reference TRBV2 and TRBJ2-1, is EPEVTQTPSHQVTQMGQEVILRCVPISNHLYFYWYRQILGQKVEFLVSFYNNEISEKSEIFDDQFSVERPDGSNFTLKIRSTKLEDSAMYFCASSSRGGPHNEQFFGPGTRLTVL.

This chain uses TRBV29-1 with TRBJ2-1; D is perhaps TRBD1 (6 bases). V was shortened by 6 bases and J by 8 bases, with 11 bases between the two germline ends. CDR1 and CDR2 from the germline V gene are SQVTM and ANQGSEA. CDR3 length: 11 amino acids. The CDR3 reads CSVSWTDEQFF. The CDR3 DNA is TGCAGCGTCAGTTGGACAGATGAGCAGTTCTTC.

The chain uses TRBV5-6 and TRBJ2-7, with 9 bases fitting TRBD1. Losses at the gene ends were 5 bases for V and 2 bases for J; bases not matched to a gene: 8. The CDR3 runs to 15 residues. CDR1 and CDR2 (germline): SGHDT, YYEEEE. The CDR3 bases are TGTGCCAGCAGTCTCCACAGGGGGCGAACCTACGAGCAGTACTTC. Its translation: CASSLHRGRTYEQYF.

The J gene is TRBJ2-1, the V gene TRBV6-5; TRBD2 might be the D (5 bases). The CDR3 extends over 14 amino acids. V lost 8 bases to trimming and J lost 0 bases, with 11 bases between them. Looked up from germline, CDR1 is MNHEY and CDR2 is SVGAGI. CDR3 protein: CASGMGSSYNEQFF. CDR3 nucleotide sequence: TGTGCCAGCGGGATGGGGAGCTCCTACAATGAGCAGTTCTTC.

The chain uses TRBV6-4 and TRBJ2-3, with D possibly being TRBD2 (6 bases). The germline V gene encodes CDR1 MRHNA and CDR2 SNTAGT. This CDR3 comprises 17 residues. The V gene lost 4 bases and the J gene lost 0 bases, with 17 bases spanning the gap. The DNA for the CDR3 is TGTGCCAGCAGTGGGCCTCGGGACTTAACTAGCACAGATACGCAGTATTTT. Residues: CASSGPRDLTSTDTQYF.

With respect to this clone: At one boundary the junction diverges from the germline segment, which might be a read error. This rearrangement joins TRBV15 to TRBJ1-2; possible D gene TRBD1, 6 bases. Germline V gene lookup returns CDR1 LNHNV and CDR2 YYDKDF (reference sequence). The CDR3 runs to 15 residues. CDR3 nucleotides: TGTGCCACCAGGCTAAGAGACAGGACCGCGACAGAGCCCTCCTTC. Translated: CATRLRDRTATEPSF.

This sequence joins TRBV11-3 and TRBJ1-1, with 8 bases lining up with TRBD1. CDR3 length: 13 amino acids. Germline V gives CDR1 SGHNT, CDR2 YENEEA. The J segment lost 5 bases and the V segment lost 5 bases, leaving 4 bases of the junction unmatched. As DNA, the CDR3 is TGTGCCAGCAGCGAACAGGGGGGAACTGAAGCTTTCTTT. This sequence encodes CASSEQGGTEAFF.

This clone was found once. The chain employs TRBV27 and TRBJ1-2; D is uncertain. V lost 3 bases and J 4 bases, leaving 9 bases between the germline ends. The CDR3 contains 13 residues. The germline V gene has CDR1 MNHEY and CDR2 SMNVEV (reference sequence). The CDR3, as DNA: TGTGCCAGCAGTTTTTCCAAAGCCTATGGCTACACCTTC. Its protein is CASSFSKAYGYTF.

The rearrangement joins TRBV13 to TRBJ1-2; D perhaps matches TRBD1 (5 bases). The CDR3 loop spans 15 amino acids. Germline lookup yields CDR1 PRHDT and CDR2 FYEKMQ (reference sequence). V lost 1 base and J 0 bases, leaving 9 bases between the germline ends. CDR3 in DNA: TGTGCCAGCAGCTTAGACGGCAGGGCTAACTATGGCTACACCTTC. Translation gives CASSLDGRANYGYTF.

This chain joins TRBV4-1 and TRBJ2-4; 9 nucleotides match TRBD2. The V gene end was trimmed by 4 bases and the J gene end by 5 bases; junction bases not matched to a gene: 6. The CDR3 spans 15 residues. Germline assignment: CDR1 MGHRA and CDR2 YSYEKL. CDR3 coding DNA: TGCGCCAGCAGCCGGTCAGAGCGGGGGGAAAACATTCAGTACTTC. Translation gives CASSRSERGENIQYF.

This clone was recorded only once. The chain has TRBV5-1 and TRBJ1-1; maybe TRBD1 (6 bases). Per germline, CDR1 SGHRS and CDR2 YFSETQ. Trimming pared 0 bases from V and 1 base from J, leaving 13 bases between. The CDR3 spans 16 residues. In nucleotides, the CDR3 is TGCGCCAGCAGCTTGGGGCAGGGGTACCCGAACACTGAAGCTTTCTTT. Its translation: CASSLGQGYPNTEAFF.

The rearrangement joins TRBV7-6 to TRBJ2-7, with D possibly TRBD1 on 6 matching bases. Deletions cut 4 bases from V and 1 base from J, with 20 bases between. CDR3 length equals 17 residues. Germline CDR1 is SGHVS and CDR2 is FNYEAQ. This CDR3 is CASSWGPGQGSSYEQYF. The CDR3 bases are TGTGCCAGCAGCTGGGGGCCGGGCCAAGGGAGTTCCTACGAGCAGTACTTC.

The count of this clone is one. V and J are TRBV7-2 and TRBJ2-5; maybe TRBD1 (5 bases). This CDR3 has 14 residues. The germline V gene encodes CDR1 SGHTA and CDR2 FQGNSA. V shed 3 bases and J shed 4 bases, with 12 bases lying between them. The CDR3 is CASSLDTWGETQYF. The DNA of the CDR3 is TGTGCCAGCAGCTTGGACACTTGGGGAGAGACCCAGTACTTC.

The DNA for the CDR3 is TGCGCCAGCAGCTTGTCAGGGTACGTCGGGGAGCTGTTTTTT. Translation: CASSLSGYVGELFF. The V gene is TRBV5-1, the J gene TRBJ2-2, with a weak D call TRBD1 (5 bases). This CDR3 is 14 amino acids long. V shed 1 base and J shed 7 bases, with 11 bases lying between them. Per germline, CDR1 SGHRS and CDR2 YFSETQ. Based on the CDR3 plus reference TRBV5-1 and TRBJ2-2, the full variable domain is KAGVTQTPRYLIKTRGQQVTLSCSPISGHRSVSWYQQTPGQGLQFLFEYFSETQRNKGNFPGRFSGRQFSNSRSEMNVSTLELGDSALYLCASSLSGYVGELFFGEGSRLTVL.

V gene TRBV5-1 combines with J gene TRBJ1-2, with D possibly matching TRBD1 (5 bases). V was shortened by 0 bases and J by 4 bases, with 10 bases between the two germline ends. CDR3 size: 14 residues. From germline, CDR1 is SGHRS and CDR2 YFSETQ. The CDR3 DNA follows: TGCGCCAGCAGCTTGGTTCAGGGCGGCTATGGCTACACCTTC. It specifies CASSLVQGGYGYTF.

This clone was seen more than once but under ten times. The chain joins TRBV4-1 to TRBJ1-1; 8 bases are shared with TRBD1. Germline CDR1 MGHRA, CDR2 YSYEKL. J gave up 4 bases and V 0 bases, and 10 bases lay outside the gene matches. The CDR3 length is 17 residues. CDR3 nucleotide sequence: TGCGCCAGCAGCCAAGATAGACAGGGGATTCGAGGCACTGAAGCTTTCTTT. Its protein product is CASSQDRQGIRGTEAFF.

This sequence joins TRBV7-3 and TRBJ2-1; D perhaps matches TRBD1 (5 bases). The CDR3 is made up of 15 amino acids. V lost 5 bases to trimming and J lost 3 bases, with 14 bases between them. Germline values: CDR1 SGHTA, CDR2 FQGTGA. The CDR3 sequence: CASSGTGHLYNEQFF. CDR3 bases: TGTGCCAGCAGCGGTACAGGTCATCTCTACAATGAGCAGTTCTTC.

The chain has TRBV6-1 and TRBJ1-2; D ambiguous. V lost 3 bases to trimming and J lost 0 bases, with 17 bases between them. Germline V gene lookup returns CDR1 MNHNS and CDR2 SASEGT. The CDR3 is made up of 17 amino acids. The CDR3 here is CASSETIRGTANYGYTF. The CDR3 DNA reads TGTGCCAGCAGTGAGACAATCCGTGGTACTGCTAACTATGGCTACACCTTC.

The chain combines TRBV19 with TRBJ1-5, with a possible D match to TRBD1 (5 bases). Trimming took 3 bases from V and 2 from J, leaving 11 bases between them. The CDR3 totals 15 residues. Germline assignment: CDR1 LNHDA and CDR2 SQIVND (reference sequence). CDR3 nucleotide sequence: TGTGCCAGTAGTATTGGGCAGGGTGGCAATCAGCCCCAGCATTTT. Translating it yields CASSIGQGGNQPQHF.

V and J are TRBV4-1 and TRBJ1-3; a possible D gene is TRBD1 (5 bases). The CDR3 is made up of 19 amino acids. Germline V CDR1 and CDR2: MGHRA, YSYEKL. The germline V and J ends were trimmed by 0 bases and 4 bases, with 22 bases remaining between them. The CDR3 coding sequence is TGCGCCAGCAGCCAAGATCGATTTGGGATCGGGGGTTCAGGAAACACCATATATTTT. Its protein is CASSQDRFGIGGSGNTIYF.

This clone was seen a single time. This chain links TRBV7-8 with TRBJ2-7, with 8 bases that match TRBD1. The CDR3 covers 16 residues. The germline CDR1 and CDR2 sequences are SGHVS and FQNEAQ. V was pared by 7 bases and J by 2 bases, with 13 bases of the junction left unmatched. In DNA, the CDR3 is TGTGCCAGCACCATGGACAGGGAGACAACCACCTACGAGCAGTACTTC. Translated, it gives CASTMDRETTTYEQYF.

This chain connects TRBV19 to TRBJ2-7, with a possible D match to TRBD2 (5 bases). Germline V gene data show CDR1 as LNHDA and CDR2 as SQIVND (reference sequence). The ends were cut back, 6 bases at V and 3 bases at J, with 12 bases in the middle. The CDR3 runs 13 residues. Written as DNA, the CDR3 is TGTGCCAGTAGCTTAGCGACGGGCTACGAGCAGTACTTC. Translating it yields CASSLATGYEQYF.

In its sample, this clone was seen a few times. The V gene is TRBV5-6, the J gene TRBJ1-2, with D perhaps matching TRBD1 (5 bases). The CDR3 is 18 amino acids. Trimming took off 0 bases at V and 5 bases at J, with 23 bases between the two ends. Germline V gene lookup returns CDR1 SGHDT and CDR2 YYEEEE. CDR3 coding DNA: TGTGCCAGCAGCTTGGGGCATGATTTATTAGGGGCGGCGTATGGCTACACCTTC. Protein: CASSLGHDLLGAAYGYTF.